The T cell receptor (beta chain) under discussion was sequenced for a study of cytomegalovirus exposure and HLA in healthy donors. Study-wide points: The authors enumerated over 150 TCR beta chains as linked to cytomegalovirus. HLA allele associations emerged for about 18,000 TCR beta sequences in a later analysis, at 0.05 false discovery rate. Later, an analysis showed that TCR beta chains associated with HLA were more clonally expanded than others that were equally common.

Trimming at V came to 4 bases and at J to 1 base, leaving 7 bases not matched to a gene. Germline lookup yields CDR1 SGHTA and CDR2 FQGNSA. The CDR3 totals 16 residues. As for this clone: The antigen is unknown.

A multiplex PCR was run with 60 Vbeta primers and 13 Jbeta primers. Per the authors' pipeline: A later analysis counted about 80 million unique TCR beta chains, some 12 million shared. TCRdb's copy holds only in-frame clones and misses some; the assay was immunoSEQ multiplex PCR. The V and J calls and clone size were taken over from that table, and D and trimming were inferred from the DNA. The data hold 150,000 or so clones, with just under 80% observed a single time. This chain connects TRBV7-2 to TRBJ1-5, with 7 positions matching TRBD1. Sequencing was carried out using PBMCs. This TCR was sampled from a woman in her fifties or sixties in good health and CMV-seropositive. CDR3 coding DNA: TGTGCCAGCAGCTCCGACAGGGAGGTGAGCAATCAGCCCCAGCATTTT. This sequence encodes CASSSDREVSNQPQHF.